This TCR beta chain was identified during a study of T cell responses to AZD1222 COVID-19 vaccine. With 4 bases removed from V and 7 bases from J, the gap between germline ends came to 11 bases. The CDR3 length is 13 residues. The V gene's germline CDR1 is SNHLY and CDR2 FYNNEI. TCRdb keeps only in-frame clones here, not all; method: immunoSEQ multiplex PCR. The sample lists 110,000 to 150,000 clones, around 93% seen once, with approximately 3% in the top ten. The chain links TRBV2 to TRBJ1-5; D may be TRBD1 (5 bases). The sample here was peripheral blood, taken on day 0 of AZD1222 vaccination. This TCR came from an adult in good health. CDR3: CASSAGTGQPQHF. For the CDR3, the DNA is TGTGCCAGCAGTGCGGGGACGGGACAGCCCCAGCATTTT.